This T cell receptor beta chain was identified during a study of T cells generated in artificial thymic organoids. The wider study: FACS removed CD4 immature single positive or double positive precursors in some experiments.

Reverse primers in the TRAC or TRBC constant regions drove separate semi-nested PCRs for TCRalpha and TCRbeta. TCRdb reprocessed the 5' RACE reads via MiXCR and lists one record per CDR3 protein. The data show about 2,500 distinct CDR3 sequences, 11% seen once. Primary CD8+ T cells were isolated by magnetic bead enrichment. FACS isolated CD3+TCRαβ+CD8 single positive T cells before RNA extraction. Each sample used 40,000 to 200,000 sorted cells for RNA. The germline gives CDR1 KGHDR, CDR2 SFDVKD. The CDR3 is made up of 15 amino acids. V gave up 0 bases and J gave up 4 bases, with 11 bases separating them. By share of the sample, this clonotype is medium-sized.

This chain joins TRBV24-1 and TRBJ1-2, with a tentative D call TRBD1 (5 bases). Sequenced material: naive CD8+ T cells from the thymus. Subset meaning: CD3+TCRalphabeta+CD8SP T cells; for blood, CD45RO-CCR7+ naive CD8+ T cells. This clonotype originated in a human donor who gave cord blood stem cells for thymic organoid culture, a cardiac surgery patient who gave postnatal thymus, or a blood donor (not recorded which). The CDR3 sequence is CATSDLQGGRYGYTF. In DNA form, the CDR3 reads TGTGCCACCAGTGATTTGCAGGGAGGGCGCTATGGCTACACCTTC.